This TCR beta chain appears in the sequencing data of a study of blood T cells in healthy people across ages. General study results and limits: Estimated diversity across one million T cells was deemed an underestimate.

CDR3 size: 16 residues. Trimming removed 4 bases from V and 7 bases from J, with 23 bases in between. CDR1 and CDR2 from the germline V gene are SGHAT and FQNNGV. Alongside a J-beta primer mix, a sample-barcoded 5' primer served in a second PCR lasting about 6 to 11 cycles. A single record per CDR3 protein comes from TCRdb applying MiXCR to the 5' RACE reads. The sample has 850,000 or so distinct CDR3 sequences, under 30% seen once; the top ten hold 17%. On this clonotype: As yet, its antigen is unknown.

This receptor was taken from a woman older than 75 in good health. The sequenced sample was blood. The chain carries TRBV11-2 and TRBJ2-7, with D maybe TRBD1 (5 bases). DNA for the CDR3: TGTGCCAGCAGCTCATTAGGGGCAGGGCACAACAATGAGCAGTACTTC. The encoded protein is CASSSLGAGHNNEQYF.